Presented here are 28 T cell receptor beta chains from one specimen sequenced in a study of blood T cell repertoires in COVID-19. Produced via immunoSEQ multiplex PCR; TCRdb's table is partial and in-frame only. This sample has roughly 250,000 clones, with just under 85% found just once. The sequenced sample was peripheral blood. These receptor sequences come from a woman of 80 years or more with acute or convalescent COVID-19.

The chain couples TRBV18 to TRBJ2-3; D possibly corresponds to TRBD1 (6 bases). This CDR3 has 14 amino acids. The V and J ends lost 6 bases and 10 bases respectively, with 20 bases between them. CDR1 and CDR2 from the germline V gene are KGHSH and LQKENI. The CDR3 loop is CASSPRTDFSPQYF. CDR3 coding DNA: TGTGCCAGCTCCCCTAGGACAGATTTTAGCCCGCAGTATTTT.

V gene TRBV10-1 combines with J gene TRBJ2-3, with 11 bases lining up with TRBD2. Trimming at V came to 6 bases and at J to 5 bases, leaving 10 bases not matched to a gene. This CDR3 comprises 16 residues. The V gene's germline CDR1 is WNHNN and CDR2 SYGVQD (reference sequence). CDR3 in amino acids: CASRLRLAGTLDTQYF. In DNA, the CDR3 is TGCGCCAGCAGATTACGACTAGCGGGGACTCTAGATACGCAGTATTTT.

The genes are TRBV30 and TRBJ1-5; D not resolved. The CDR3 consists of 12 residues. The germline CDR1 and CDR2 sequences are GTSNPN and SVGIG (reference sequence). The germline V and J ends were trimmed by 4 bases and 2 bases, with 6 bases remaining between them. CDR3 in DNA: TGTGCCTGGACCTCCGGCAATCAGCCCCAGCATTTT. It specifies CAWTSGNQPQHF.

The chain is built from TRBV19 and TRBJ1-5; 11 nucleotides agree with TRBD1. The CDR3 has 12 amino acids. With 10 bases clipped from V and 7 bases from J, the junction kept 3 bases outside the gene matches. Germline values: CDR1 LNHDA, CDR2 SQIVND (reference sequence). The CDR3 coding sequence is TGTGCCACTGGGACAGGGGGACAGCCCCAGCATTTT. It encodes CATGTGGQPQHF.

This clone was observed a handful of times. The CDR3 region has the DNA TGCAGCGTGAGAGATGGGGCCTCTGGGGCCAACGTCCTGACTTTC. Its protein product is CSVRDGASGANVLTF. This sequence joins TRBV29-1 and TRBJ2-6; TRBD1 might be the D (5 bases). Between the trimmed V and J ends, which lost 6 bases and 0 bases, there was a span of 12 bases. Germline CDR1 is SQVTM and CDR2 is ANQGSEA. The CDR3 covers 15 residues. Full variable domain (remainder filled in from reference TRBV29-1 and TRBJ2-6): SAVISQKPSRDICQRGTSLTIQCQVDSQVTMMFWYRQQPGQSLTLIATANQGSEATYESGFVIDKFPISRPNLTFSTLTVSNMSPEDSSIYLCSVRDGASGANVLTFGAGSRLTVL.

The V gene is TRBV6-5, the J gene TRBJ1-5; 7 bases are shared with TRBD1. This CDR3 contains 15 residues. From germline, CDR1 is MNHEY and CDR2 SVGAGI. Trimming took 6 bases from V and 1 from J; bases not matched to a gene: 6. The chain's CDR3 is CASRGGQRSNQPQHF. The CDR3 bases are TGTGCCAGCAGAGGGGGACAGAGAAGCAATCAGCCCCAGCATTTT.

V is TRBV7-3 and J is TRBJ1-6; the D is unclear. This CDR3 contains 14 residues. Trimming cost V 5 bases and J 7 bases, with 12 bases left between them. CDR1 and CDR2 from the germline V gene are SGHTA and FQGTGA. CDR3 coding DNA: TGTGCCAGCAGCAACGGACTCAGCAATTCACCCCTCCACTTT. This translates into CASSNGLSNSPLHF.

The J gene is TRBJ1-2, the V gene TRBV27, with D tentatively TRBD1 (6 bases). V lost 5 bases and J lost 1, with 11 bases in between. CDR3 length: 14 amino acids. Germline V gene lookup returns CDR1 MNHEY and CDR2 SMNVEV (reference sequence). CDR3 DNA: TGTGCCAGCAGTAACCGGGACAATAACTATGGCTACACCTTC. Translating gives CASSNRDNNYGYTF.

This clone occurred a few times. This chain uses TRBV28 with TRBJ1-2; 8 positions match TRBD1. CDR3 length: 15 amino acids. V gave up 5 bases and J gave up 4 bases; unmatched junction bases: 9. CDR1 is MDHEN and CDR2 is SYDVKM in the germline V gene. CDR3 in DNA: TGTGCCAGCAGTGTTAATACAGGGGGAGGCTATGGCTACACCTTC. It is translated as CASSVNTGGGYGYTF.

A single count supports this clone. This rearrangement joins TRBV6-6 to TRBJ1-1; TRBD1 might be the D (6 bases). CDR1 is MNHNY and CDR2 is SVGAGI in the germline V gene (reference sequence). CDR3 length: 15 residues. Trimming removed 4 bases from V and 1 base from J, with 13 bases in between. CDR3 nucleotides: TGTGCCAGCAGTTCTAGGGGGGGTCGGAACACTGAAGCTTTCTTT. Protein: CASSSRGGRNTEAFF.

The CDR3 region is CASSHRGFSTEAFF. The DNA of the CDR3 is TGTGCCAGCAGCCATCGGGGTTTCAGCACTGAAGCTTTCTTT. The J gene is TRBJ1-1, the V gene TRBV3-1 (or the pseudogene TRBV3-2); D gene uncertain. V lost 3 bases and J 4 bases, leaving 12 bases between the germline ends. Germline values: CDR1 LGHDT, CDR2 YNNKEL (reference sequence). The CDR3 extends over 14 amino acids.

The chain links TRBV10-3 to TRBJ1-6, with D tentatively TRBD1 (6 bases). V dropped 5 bases and J dropped 7 bases, with 18 bases sitting between them. There are 16 residues in the CDR3. The germline V gene encodes CDR1 ENHRY and CDR2 SYGVKD. The DNA of the CDR3 is TGTGCCATCAGTTTCAACGGACAGCGCCTCAATTCACCCCTCCACTTT. Its protein product is CAISFNGQRLNSPLHF.

The V gene is TRBV10-3, the J gene TRBJ1-1; D possibly corresponds to TRBD1 (6 bases). The V gene's germline CDR1 is ENHRY and CDR2 SYGVKD. CDR3 length: 13 amino acids. V dropped 11 bases and J dropped 1 base, with 14 bases sitting between them. DNA of the CDR3: TGTGCCGGAAGCGGGGGACAGAACACTGAAGCTTTCTTT. It yields the protein CAGSGGQNTEAFF.

This clone was seen just once. This chain connects TRBV11-2 to TRBJ2-7; 7 nucleotides line up with TRBD1. Germline loops: CDR1 SGHAT, CDR2 FQNNGV. This CDR3 has 12 residues. V dropped 6 bases and J dropped 5; count of bases not matched to a gene: 4. The CDR3 sequence is CASRRTGDEQYF. CDR3 nucleotides: TGTGCCAGCAGGCGCACAGGGGACGAGCAGTACTTC.

V and J are TRBV5-1 and TRBJ1-1, with a possible D match to TRBD1 (6 bases). This CDR3 contains 16 residues. The germline V and J ends were trimmed by 5 bases and 1 base, with 18 bases remaining between them. Looked up from germline, CDR1 is SGHRS and CDR2 is YFSETQ. CDR3 sequence (DNA): TGCGCCAGCAGACCTCGGACAGCCGTCTCGAACACTGAAGCTTTCTTT. Translated: CASRPRTAVSNTEAFF.

This chain connects TRBV2 to TRBJ1-6; 11 bases are shared with TRBD1. This CDR3 contains 17 residues. The V gene end was trimmed by 8 bases and the J gene end by 0 bases; junction bases not matched to a gene: 6. The germline V gene encodes CDR1 SNHLY and CDR2 FYNNEI. CDR3 DNA: TGTGCCAGCCTTGGGGGGACAGGGGGCTCCTATAATTCACCCCTCCACTTT. Its translation is CASLGGTGGSYNSPLHF.

This chain connects TRBV18 to TRBJ2-5, with D perhaps matching TRBD1 (6 bases). Germline-derived CDR1 and CDR2 are KGHSH and LQKENI. V shed 3 bases and J shed 8 bases, with 25 bases lying between them. This CDR3 is 17 amino acids long. CDR3 residues: CASSPKGETRRSSTQYF. The CDR3 nucleotides are TGTGCCAGCTCACCGAAGGGGGAGACGAGGCGATCTTCTACCCAGTACTTC.

Notes on this clone: One end of the junction fails to match germline, which may point to a read error. The gene calls are TRBV14 and TRBJ2-3, with D possibly matching TRBD1 (5 bases). Germline V gene lookup returns CDR1 SGHDN and CDR2 FVKESK. This CDR3 has 13 amino acids. Here the CDR3 reads CAGSQERGNTQYF. CDR3 nucleotides: TGTGCCGGCAGCCAAGAAAGGGGAAATACGCAGTATTTT.

This chain uses TRBV7-9 with TRBJ2-1; 10 nucleotides line up with TRBD2. V gave up 2 bases and J gave up 5 bases; unmatched junction bases: 6. CDR3 length: 16 residues. Germline V lookup: CDR1 SEHNR, CDR2 FQNEAQ (reference sequence). Here the CDR3 reads CASSLRASGGDNEQFF. The CDR3 bases are TGTGCCAGCAGCTTAAGGGCTAGCGGGGGAGACAATGAGCAGTTCTTC. The complete variable domain, with remaining parts taken from reference TRBV7-9 and TRBJ2-1, reads DTGVSQNPRHKITKRGQNVTFRCDPISEHNRLYWYRQTLGQGPEFLTYFQNEAQLEKSRLLSDRFSAERPKGSFSTLEIQRTEQGDSAMYLCASSLRASGGDNEQFFGPGTRLTVL.

The chain joins TRBV28 to TRBJ2-7; TRBD2 might be the D (5 bases). V lost 3 bases to trimming and J lost 2 bases, with 11 bases between them. The germline V gene has CDR1 MDHEN and CDR2 SYDVKM. The CDR3 totals 14 residues. CDR3 nucleotide sequence: TGTGCCAGCAGTTTGATGGGAGCAACCTACGAGCAGTACTTC. Amino acids: CASSLMGATYEQYF.

V usage is TRBV14 and J usage is TRBJ1-2; 7 nucleotides align to TRBD1. Germline CDR1 SGHDN, CDR2 FVKESK. There are 15 residues in the CDR3. The junction had 7 bases not matched to a gene; V was cut back by 1 base and J by 5 bases. The CDR3 DNA is TGTGCCAGCAGCCAAGCCGGGACAGCTTTGTATGGCTACACCTTC. This encodes CASSQAGTALYGYTF. Filled out from reference TRBV14 and TRBJ1-2, the complete variable domain reads EAGVTQFPSHSVIEKGQTVTLRCDPISGHDNLYWYRRVMGKEIKFLLHFVKESKQDESGMPNNRFLAERTGGTYSTLKVQPAELEDSGVYFCASSQAGTALYGYTFGSGTRLTVV.

This chain joins TRBV7-2 and TRBJ2-5, with D perhaps matching TRBD2 (6 bases). Germline V CDR1 and CDR2: SGHTA, FQGNSA. This CDR3 has 13 residues. Deletions cut 5 bases from V and 5 bases from J, with 12 bases between. CDR3 protein: CASSILAAETQYF. CDR3 nucleotides: TGTGCCAGCAGCATATTAGCGGCGGAGACCCAGTACTTC. Looking up the rest from reference TRBV7-2 and TRBJ2-5 gives the full variable domain: GAGVSQSPSNKVTEKGKDVELRCDPISGHTALYWYRQSLGQGLEFLIYFQGNSAPDKSGLPSDRFSAERTGGSVSTLTIQRTQQEDSAVYLCASSILAAETQYFGPGTRLLVL.

This clone turned up a few times. The chain couples TRBV5-4 to TRBJ1-2; weak D call: TRBD1 (6 bases). The CDR3 consists of 14 residues. With 4 bases removed from V and 4 bases from J, the gap between germline ends came to 14 bases. Germline V lookup: CDR1 SGHNT, CDR2 YYREEE (reference sequence). The CDR3 region is CASSQTRDTYGYTF. The CDR3, as DNA: TGTGCCAGCAGCCAGACCCGGGACACCTATGGCTACACCTTC. The full variable domain, rest sourced from reference TRBV5-4 and TRBJ1-2, is ETGVTQSPTHLIKTRGQQVTLRCSSQSGHNTVSWYQQALGQGPQFIFQYYREEENGRGNFPPRFSGLQFPNYSSELNVNALELDDSALYLCASSQTRDTYGYTFGSGTRLTVV.

The chain employs TRBV2 and TRBJ2-4; D is perhaps TRBD2 (5 bases). Per germline, CDR1 SNHLY and CDR2 FYNNEI. Trimming stripped 5 bases from V and 1 base from J, with 9 bases between. This CDR3 is 14 amino acids long. CDR3 bases: TGTGCCAGCAGTCCAACGGGGGCCAAAAACATTCAGTACTTC. Amino acid sequence: CASSPTGAKNIQYF.

The J gene is TRBJ1-2, the V gene TRBV4-1; D gene ambiguous. CDR1 and CDR2 (germline): MGHRA, YSYEKL. The CDR3 extends over 15 amino acids. V was cut by 4 bases and J by 0 bases, with 12 bases left in between. The chain's CDR3 is CASSLAPYANYGYTF. The CDR3 nucleotides are TGCGCCAGCAGCCTAGCCCCTTATGCTAACTATGGCTACACCTTC.

The rearrangement links TRBV4-1 to TRBJ1-4; TRBD1 agrees at 9 bases. CDR3 size: 19 residues. The germline gives CDR1 MGHRA, CDR2 YSYEKL. The ends lost 4 bases at V and 1 base at J; junction bases unmatched: 13. The CDR3 loop is CASSPSRDRVSGTNEKLFF. In DNA, the CDR3 is TGCGCCAGCAGCCCGTCCCGGGACAGGGTTTCCGGAACTAATGAAAAACTGTTTTTT.

The rearrangement joins TRBV5-4 to TRBJ2-5; 11 bases are shared with TRBD1. CDR3 length equals 16 residues. In germline, CDR1 is SGHNT, CDR2 YYREEE (reference sequence). J lost 1 base, V lost 4 bases, and 6 bases had no gene match. The CDR3 here is CASSSRDRGVQETQYF. Here the CDR3 DNA reads TGTGCCAGCAGCAGCCGGGACAGGGGGGTCCAAGAGACCCAGTACTTC.

The CDR3: CASSSRTGGDSPLHF. The CDR3 DNA is TGTGCCAGCAGTTCCAGGACAGGGGGCGATTCACCCCTCCACTTT. V gene TRBV28 combines with J gene TRBJ1-6; 11 bases fit TRBD1. This CDR3 comprises 15 residues. Germline values: CDR1 MDHEN, CDR2 SYDVKM. V was pared by 4 bases and J by 8 bases, with 4 bases of the junction left unmatched. The whole variable domain, remainder taken from reference TRBV28 and TRBJ1-6, is DVKVTQSSRYLVKRTGEKVFLECVQDMDHENMFWYRQDPGLGLRLIYFSYDVKMKEKGDIPEGYSVSREKKERFSLILESASTNQTSMYLCASSSRTGGDSPLHFGNGTRLTVT.